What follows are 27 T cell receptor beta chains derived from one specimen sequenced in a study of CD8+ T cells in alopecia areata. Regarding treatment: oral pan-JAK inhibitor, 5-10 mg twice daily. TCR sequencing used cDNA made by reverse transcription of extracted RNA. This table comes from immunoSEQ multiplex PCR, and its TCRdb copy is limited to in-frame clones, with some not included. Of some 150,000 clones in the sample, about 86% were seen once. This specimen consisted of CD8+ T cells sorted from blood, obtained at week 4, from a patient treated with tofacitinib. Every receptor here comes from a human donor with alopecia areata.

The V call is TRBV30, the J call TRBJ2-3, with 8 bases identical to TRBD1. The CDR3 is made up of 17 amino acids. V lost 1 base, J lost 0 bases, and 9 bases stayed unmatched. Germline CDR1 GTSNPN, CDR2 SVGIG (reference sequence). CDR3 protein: CAWSGLDRASSTDTQYF. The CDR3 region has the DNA TGTGCCTGGAGTGGCCTGGACAGGGCATCTAGCACAGATACGCAGTATTTT. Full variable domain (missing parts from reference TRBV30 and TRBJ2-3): SQTIHQWPATLVQPVGSPLSLECTVEGTSNPNLYWYRQAAGRGLQLLFYSVGIGQISSEVPQNLSASRPQDRQFILSSKKLLLSDSGFYLCAWSGLDRASSTDTQYFGPGTRLTVL.

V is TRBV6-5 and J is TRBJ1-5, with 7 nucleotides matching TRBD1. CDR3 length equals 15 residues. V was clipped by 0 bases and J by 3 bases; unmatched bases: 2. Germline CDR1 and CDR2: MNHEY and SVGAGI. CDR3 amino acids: CASSYSGQLNQPQHF. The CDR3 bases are TGTGCCAGCAGTTACTCGGGACAGCTCAATCAGCCCCAGCATTTT.

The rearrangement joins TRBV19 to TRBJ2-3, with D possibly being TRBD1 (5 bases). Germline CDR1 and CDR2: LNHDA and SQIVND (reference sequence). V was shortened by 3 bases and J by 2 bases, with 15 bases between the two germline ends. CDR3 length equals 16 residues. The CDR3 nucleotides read TGTGCCAGTAGTATTGGGCAGGGTGGCACCACAGATACGCAGTATTTT. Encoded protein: CASSIGQGGTTDTQYF. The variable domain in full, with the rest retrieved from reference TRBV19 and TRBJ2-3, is DGGITQSPKYLFRKEGQNVTLSCEQNLNHDAMYWYRQDPGQGLRLIYYSQIVNDFQKGDIAEGYSVSREKKESFPLTVTSAQKNPTAFYLCASSIGQGGTTDTQYFGPGTRLTVL.

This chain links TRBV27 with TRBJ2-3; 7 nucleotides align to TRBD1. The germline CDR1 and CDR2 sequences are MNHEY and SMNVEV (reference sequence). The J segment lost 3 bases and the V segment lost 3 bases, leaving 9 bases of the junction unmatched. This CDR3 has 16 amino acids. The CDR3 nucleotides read TGTGCCAGCAGTTTTAGACAGGGCCCCGGGACAGATACGCAGTATTTT. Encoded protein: CASSFRQGPGTDTQYF.

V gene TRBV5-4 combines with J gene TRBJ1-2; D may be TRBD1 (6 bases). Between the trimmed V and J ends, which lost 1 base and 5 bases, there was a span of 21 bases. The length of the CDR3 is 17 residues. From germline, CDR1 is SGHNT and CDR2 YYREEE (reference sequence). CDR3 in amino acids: CASSLSPLDRRDYGYTF. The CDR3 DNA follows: TGTGCCAGCAGCTTGTCGCCCTTAGACAGGAGAGATTATGGCTACACCTTC. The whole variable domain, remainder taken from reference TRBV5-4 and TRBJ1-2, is ETGVTQSPTHLIKTRGQQVTLRCSSQSGHNTVSWYQQALGQGPQFIFQYYREEENGRGNFPPRFSGLQFPNYSSELNVNALELDDSALYLCASSLSPLDRRDYGYTFGSGTRLTVV.

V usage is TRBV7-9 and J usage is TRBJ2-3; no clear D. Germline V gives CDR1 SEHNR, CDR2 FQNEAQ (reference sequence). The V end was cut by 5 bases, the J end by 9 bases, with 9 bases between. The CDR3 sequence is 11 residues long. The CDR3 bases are TGTGCCAGCAGCCATTTAGAGACGCAGTATTTT. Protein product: CASSHLETQYF.

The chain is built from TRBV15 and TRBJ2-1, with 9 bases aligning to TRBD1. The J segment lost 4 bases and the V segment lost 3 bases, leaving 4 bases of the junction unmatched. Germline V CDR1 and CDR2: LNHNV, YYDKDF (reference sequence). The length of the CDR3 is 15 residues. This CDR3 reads CATSSTGTGYNEQFF. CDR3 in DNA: TGTGCCACCAGCAGCACCGGGACAGGGTACAATGAGCAGTTCTTC.

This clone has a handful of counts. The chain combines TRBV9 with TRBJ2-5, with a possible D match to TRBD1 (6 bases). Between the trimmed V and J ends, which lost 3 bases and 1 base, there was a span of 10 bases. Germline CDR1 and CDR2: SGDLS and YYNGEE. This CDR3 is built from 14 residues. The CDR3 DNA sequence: TGTGCCAGCAGCGCTTCAGGGGCCCAAGAGACCCAGTACTTC. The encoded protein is CASSASGAQETQYF. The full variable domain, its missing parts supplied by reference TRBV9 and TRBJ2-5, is DSGVTQTPKHLITATGQRVTLRCSPRSGDLSVYWYQQSLDQGLQFLIQYYNGEERAKGNILERFSAQQFPDLHSELNLSSLELGDSALYFCASSASGAQETQYFGPGTRLLVL.

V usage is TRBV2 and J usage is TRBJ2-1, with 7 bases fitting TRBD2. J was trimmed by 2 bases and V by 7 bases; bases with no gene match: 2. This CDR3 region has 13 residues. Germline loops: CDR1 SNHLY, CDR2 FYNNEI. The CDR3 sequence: CASTREPYNEQFF. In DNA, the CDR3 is TGTGCCAGCACGCGGGAGCCCTACAATGAGCAGTTCTTC. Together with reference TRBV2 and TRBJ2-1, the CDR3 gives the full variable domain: EPEVTQTPSHQVTQMGQEVILRCVPISNHLYFYWYRQILGQKVEFLVSFYNNEISEKSEIFDDQFSVERPDGSNFTLKIRSTKLEDSAMYFCASTREPYNEQFFGPGTRLTVL.

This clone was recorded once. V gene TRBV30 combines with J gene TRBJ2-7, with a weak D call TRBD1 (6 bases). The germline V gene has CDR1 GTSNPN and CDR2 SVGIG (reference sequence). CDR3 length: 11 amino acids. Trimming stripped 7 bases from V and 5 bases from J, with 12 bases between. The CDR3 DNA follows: TGTGCCTTGTCCCAGGGGAACGAGCAGTACTTC. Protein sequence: CALSQGNEQYF. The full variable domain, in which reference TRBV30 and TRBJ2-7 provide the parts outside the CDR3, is SQTIHQWPATLVQPVGSPLSLECTVEGTSNPNLYWYRQAAGRGLQLLFYSVGIGQISSEVPQNLSASRPQDRQFILSSKKLLLSDSGFYLCALSQGNEQYFGPGTRLTVT.

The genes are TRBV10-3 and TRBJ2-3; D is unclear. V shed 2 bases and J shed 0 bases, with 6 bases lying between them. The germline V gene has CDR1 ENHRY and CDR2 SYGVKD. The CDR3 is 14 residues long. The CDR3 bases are TGTGCCATCAGTGAGCTCTCTAGCACAGATACGCAGTATTTT. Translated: CAISELSSTDTQYF.

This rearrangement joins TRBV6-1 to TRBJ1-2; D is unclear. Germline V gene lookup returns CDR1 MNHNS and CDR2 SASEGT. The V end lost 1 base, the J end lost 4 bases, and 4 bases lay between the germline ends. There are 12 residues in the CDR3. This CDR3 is CASSEGGYGYTF. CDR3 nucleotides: TGTGCCAGCAGTGAAGGAGGCTATGGCTACACCTTC.

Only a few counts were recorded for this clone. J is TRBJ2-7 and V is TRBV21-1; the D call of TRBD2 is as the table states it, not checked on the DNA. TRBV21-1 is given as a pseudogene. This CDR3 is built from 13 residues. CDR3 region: CASSKEKRCEQYF. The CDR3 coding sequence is TGTGCCAGCAGCAAAGAAAAGCGGTGCGAGCAGTACTTC.

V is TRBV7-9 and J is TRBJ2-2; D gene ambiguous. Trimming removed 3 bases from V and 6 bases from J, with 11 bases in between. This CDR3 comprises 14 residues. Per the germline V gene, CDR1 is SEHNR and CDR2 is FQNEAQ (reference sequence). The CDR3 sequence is CASSFIDPPGELFF. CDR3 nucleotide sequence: TGTGCCAGCAGCTTTATAGATCCTCCCGGGGAGCTGTTTTTT.

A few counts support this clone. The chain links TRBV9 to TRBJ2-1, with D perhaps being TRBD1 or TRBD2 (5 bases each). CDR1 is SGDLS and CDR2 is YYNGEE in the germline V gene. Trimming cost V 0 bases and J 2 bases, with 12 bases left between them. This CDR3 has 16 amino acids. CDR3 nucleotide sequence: TGTGCCAGCAGCGTAGTAGGGACGGAGACCTACAATGAGCAGTTCTTC. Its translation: CASSVVGTETYNEQFF.

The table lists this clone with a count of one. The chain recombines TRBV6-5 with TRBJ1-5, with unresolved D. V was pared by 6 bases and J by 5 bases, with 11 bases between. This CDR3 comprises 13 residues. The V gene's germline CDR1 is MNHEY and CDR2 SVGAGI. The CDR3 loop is CASSILADQPQHF. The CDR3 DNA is TGTGCCAGCAGCATACTCGCGGATCAGCCCCAGCATTTT.

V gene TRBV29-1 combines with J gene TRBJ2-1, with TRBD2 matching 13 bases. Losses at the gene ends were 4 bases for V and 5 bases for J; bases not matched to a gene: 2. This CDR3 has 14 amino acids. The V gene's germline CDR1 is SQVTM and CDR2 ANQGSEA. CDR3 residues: CSVVGLAGNNEQFF. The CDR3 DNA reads TGCAGCGTTGTGGGACTAGCGGGAAACAATGAGCAGTTCTTC.

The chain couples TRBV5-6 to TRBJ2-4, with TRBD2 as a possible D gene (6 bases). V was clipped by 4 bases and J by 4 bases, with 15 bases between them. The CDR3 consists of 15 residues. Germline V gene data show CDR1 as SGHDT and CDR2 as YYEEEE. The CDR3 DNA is TGTGCCAGCAGCCCTATGGGGGACTCAAAAAACATTCAGTACTTC. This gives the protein CASSPMGDSKNIQYF.

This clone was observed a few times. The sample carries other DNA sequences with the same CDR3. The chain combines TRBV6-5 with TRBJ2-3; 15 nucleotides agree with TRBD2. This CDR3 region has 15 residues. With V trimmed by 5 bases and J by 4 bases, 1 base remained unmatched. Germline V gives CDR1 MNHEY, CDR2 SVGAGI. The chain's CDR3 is CASSGLAGGPDTQYF. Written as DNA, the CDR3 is TGTGCCAGCAGTGGACTAGCGGGGGGGCCAGATACGCAGTATTTT.

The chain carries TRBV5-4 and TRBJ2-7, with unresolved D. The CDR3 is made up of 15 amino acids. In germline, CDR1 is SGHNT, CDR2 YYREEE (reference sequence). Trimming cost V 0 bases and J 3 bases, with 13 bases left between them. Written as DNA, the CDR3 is TGTGCCAGCAGCTTGGGTATAGGCCCCTACTACGAGCAGTACTTC. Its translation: CASSLGIGPYYEQYF. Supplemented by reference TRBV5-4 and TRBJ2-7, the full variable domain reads ETGVTQSPTHLIKTRGQQVTLRCSSQSGHNTVSWYQQALGQGPQFIFQYYREEENGRGNFPPRFSGLQFPNYSSELNVNALELDDSALYLCASSLGIGPYYEQYFGPGTRLTVT.

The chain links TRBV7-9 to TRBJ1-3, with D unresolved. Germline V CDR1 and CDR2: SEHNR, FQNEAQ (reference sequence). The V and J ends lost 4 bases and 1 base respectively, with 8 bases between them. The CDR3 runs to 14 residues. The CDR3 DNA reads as TGTGCCAGCAGCTCCCCCCCATCTGGAAACACCATATATTTT. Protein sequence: CASSSPPSGNTIYF.

Here the CDR3 reads CSVEEAGSNEKLFF. The CDR3, as DNA: TGCAGCGTTGAAGAAGCAGGGAGTAATGAAAAACTGTTTTTT. The chain couples TRBV29-1 to TRBJ1-4, with D possibly matching TRBD1 (5 bases). CDR1 is SQVTM and CDR2 is ANQGSEA in the germline V gene. Trimming removed 0 bases from V and 4 bases from J, with 9 bases in between. CDR3 length: 14 amino acids.

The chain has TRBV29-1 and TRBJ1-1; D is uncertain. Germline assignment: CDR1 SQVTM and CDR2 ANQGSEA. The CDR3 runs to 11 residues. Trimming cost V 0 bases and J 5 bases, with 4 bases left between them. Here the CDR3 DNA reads TGCAGCGTTGAAGACATTACTGAAGCTTTCTTT. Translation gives CSVEDITEAFF.

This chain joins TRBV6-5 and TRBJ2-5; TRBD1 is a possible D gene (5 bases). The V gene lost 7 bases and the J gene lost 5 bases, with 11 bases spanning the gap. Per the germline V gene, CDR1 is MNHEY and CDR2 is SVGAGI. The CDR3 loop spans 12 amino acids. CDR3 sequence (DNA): TGTGCCAGCACAGGGCCCCGGGAGACCCAGTACTTC. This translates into CASTGPRETQYF.

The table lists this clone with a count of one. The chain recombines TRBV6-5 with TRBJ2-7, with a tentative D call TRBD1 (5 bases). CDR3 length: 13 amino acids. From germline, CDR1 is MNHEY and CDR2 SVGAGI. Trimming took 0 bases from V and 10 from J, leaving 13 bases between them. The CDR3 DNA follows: TGTGCCAGCAGTTACTCCTCCACAGGAGTTCAGTACTTC. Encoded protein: CASSYSSTGVQYF.

The CDR3 coding sequence is TGTGCCAGCAGCGTAGTCGGGGGGATCTACAATGAGCAGTTCTTC. The encoded protein is CASSVVGGIYNEQFF. The J gene is TRBJ2-1, the V gene TRBV9, with TRBD2 identical over 7 bases. Germline loops: CDR1 SGDLS, CDR2 YYNGEE. Trimming cost V 0 bases and J 3 bases; bases outside gene matches: 3. The CDR3 length is 15 residues.

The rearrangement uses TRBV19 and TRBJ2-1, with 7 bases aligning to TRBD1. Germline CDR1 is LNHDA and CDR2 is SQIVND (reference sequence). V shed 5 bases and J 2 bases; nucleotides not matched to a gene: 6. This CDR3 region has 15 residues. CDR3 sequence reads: CASSATGVTYNEQFF. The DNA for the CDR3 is TGTGCCAGTAGTGCCACAGGGGTAACCTACAATGAGCAGTTCTTC. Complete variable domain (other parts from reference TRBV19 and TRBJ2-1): DGGITQSPKYLFRKEGQNVTLSCEQNLNHDAMYWYRQDPGQGLRLIYYSQIVNDFQKGDIAEGYSVSREKKESFPLTVTSAQKNPTAFYLCASSATGVTYNEQFFGPGTRLTVL.